The present T cell receptor (beta chain) was sequenced within a study of breast tumors, draining lymph nodes, adjacent tissues. This clonotype was recorded many times. The V and J ends lost 4 bases and 1 base, in that order; junction bases with no gene match: 12. Germline lookup yields CDR1 DFQATT and CDR2 SNEGSKA (reference sequence). CDR3 length: 19 amino acids. TCRdb re-analysed the multiplex PCR reads in MiXCR, keeping a single row per CDR3 protein. This sample has approximately 150,000 distinct CDR3 sequences, with 33% found just once. The lymph nodes were axillary draining lymph nodes from breast cancer patients.

The chain has TRBV20-1 and TRBJ2-2; 13 bases are shared with TRBD2. The sequencing sample was made of axillary lymph node tissue. The source is a female donor with breast cancer. Some clones in this sample may be carry-over from other donors' samples. For the CDR3, the DNA is TGCAGTGCTACACACCCGGGACTAGCGGGGCAACAGAACACCGGGGAGCTGTTTTTT. It codes for CSATHPGLAGQQNTGELFF.